These 28 T cell receptor beta chains came from one sample sequenced in a study of shared clonotypes between healthy human individuals. Sequencing used immunoSEQ multiplex PCR; TCRdb keeps in-frame clones, though not all of them. The sample records about 2.3 million clones, 80% to 95% being singletons. The sample consisted of naive CD4+ T cells from PBMCs. The subset: CD45RA+ positively selected. These receptors were taken from a man aged 18-30 years in good health. Some clones in this sample may be carry-over from other donors' samples.

V gene TRBV7-2 combines with J gene TRBJ2-1, with 7 bases identical to TRBD2. The CDR3 spans 15 residues. Germline values: CDR1 SGHTA, CDR2 FQGNSA. J lost 4 bases, V lost 0 bases, and 3 bases had no gene match. CDR3 nucleotides: TGTGCCAGCAGCTTAGCGTGGGAGGGTTACAATGAGCAGTTCTTC. Translated, it gives CASSLAWEGYNEQFF.

In this sample, this clone turned up a few times. The V call is TRBV5-1, the J call TRBJ1-1; D gene ambiguous. CDR1 and CDR2 from the germline V gene are SGHRS and YFSETQ. V lost 5 bases, J lost 7 bases, and 9 bases lay in between. The CDR3 is made up of 11 amino acids. The CDR3: CASSLNGEAFF. The CDR3 DNA follows: TGCGCCAGCAGTCTAAACGGTGAAGCTTTCTTT.

A word on this clone: The same CDR3 can be traced to other DNA sequences in this sample. This rearrangement joins TRBV27 to TRBJ2-3, with D possibly matching TRBD1 (5 bases). Trimming took 6 bases from V and 2 from J, leaving 9 bases between them. The CDR3 length is 13 residues. CDR1 is MNHEY, CDR2 SMNVEV, per germline (reference sequence). In nucleotides, the CDR3 is TGTGCCAGCAGCAGACAGTCCACAGATACGCAGTATTTT. Its translation: CASSRQSTDTQYF.

The gene calls are TRBV29-1 and TRBJ2-5; 8 bases are shared with TRBD1. The length of the CDR3 is 13 residues. J lost 5 bases, V lost 7 bases, and 9 bases had no gene match. Germline CDR1 reads SQVTM; CDR2 reads ANQGSEA. Here the CDR3 DNA reads TGCAGCGCTGGGGCAGGGGGCGGGGAGACCCAGTACTTC. Amino acids: CSAGAGGGETQYF.

Concerning this clone itself: The same CDR3 arises from other DNA sequences in this sample as well. The rearrangement links TRBV7-3 to TRBJ2-2; 7 nucleotides line up with TRBD2. CDR1 and CDR2 (germline): SGHTA, FQGTGA. This CDR3 is built from 15 residues. The J segment lost 5 bases and the V segment lost 1 base, leaving 4 bases of the junction unmatched. CDR3 sequence reads: CASSLIGRGTGELFF. For the CDR3, the DNA is TGTGCCAGCAGCTTAATTGGGAGGGGTACCGGGGAGCTGTTTTTT.

The chain uses TRBV7-9 and TRBJ2-7, with 13 bases that match TRBD2. The CDR3 extends over 16 amino acids. Germline V gives CDR1 SEHNR, CDR2 FQNEAQ (reference sequence). V shed 5 bases, J shed 5 bases, and the junction held 9 bases outside the gene matches. CDR3 nucleotide sequence: TGTGCCAGCAGCGTAGGTGGACTAGCGGGAGCGGACGAGCAGTACTTC. This sequence encodes CASSVGGLAGADEQYF. Full variable domain (remainder filled in from reference TRBV7-9 and TRBJ2-7): DTGVSQNPRHKITKRGQNVTFRCDPISEHNRLYWYRQTLGQGPEFLTYFQNEAQLEKSRLLSDRFSAERPKGSFSTLEIQRTEQGDSAMYLCASSVGGLAGADEQYFGPGTRLTVT.

The chain employs TRBV28 and TRBJ1-1; no definite D call. Trimming took off 4 bases at V and 3 bases at J, with 12 bases between the two ends. This CDR3 contains 14 residues. Germline CDR1 reads MDHEN; CDR2 reads SYDVKM. CDR3: CASSSQGRDTEAFF. The CDR3 nucleotides are TGTGCCAGCAGTTCACAAGGTCGGGACACTGAAGCTTTCTTT.

V is TRBV4-3 and J is TRBJ1-2, with D tentatively TRBD1 (5 bases). The CDR3 is 13 residues long. In germline, CDR1 is LGHNA, CDR2 YSLEER. Trimming stripped 0 bases from V and 6 bases from J, with 8 bases between. Here the CDR3 DNA reads TGCGCCAGCAGCCAAGAACCAGGGCATGGCTACACCTTC. Translating gives CASSQEPGHGYTF.

This clone has a single count. The chain combines TRBV2 with TRBJ2-5; 10 nucleotides agree with TRBD1. The CDR3 is 13 residues long. Germline loops: CDR1 SNHLY, CDR2 FYNNEI. With 11 bases clipped from V and 2 bases from J, the junction kept 5 bases outside the gene matches. CDR3 nucleotides: TGTGCCGGGGGGACAGGGGTACAAGAGACCCAGTACTTC. Residues: CAGGTGVQETQYF.

The chain couples TRBV4-1 to TRBJ2-1; 8 bases fit TRBD2. Per the germline V gene, CDR1 is MGHRA and CDR2 is YSYEKL. Trimming took 0 bases from V and 6 from J; bases not matched to a gene: 7. This CDR3 is 16 amino acids long. The CDR3 DNA reads TGCGCCAGCAGCCAAGAACGGGGCCTAGCGGGCAATGAGCAGTTCTTC. The encoded protein is CASSQERGLAGNEQFF.

J is TRBJ2-1 and V is TRBV5-1, with D possibly matching TRBD2 (6 bases). This CDR3 has 17 amino acids. Germline V CDR1 and CDR2: SGHRS, YFSETQ. Trimming shortened V by 1 base and J by 0 bases, and 14 bases separated the two germline ends. The DNA of the CDR3 is TGCGCCAGCAGCTTGAATTCGGGCGGGGCCTCCTACAATGAGCAGTTCTTC. The encoded protein is CASSLNSGGASYNEQFF.

This chain joins TRBV2 and TRBJ2-1; D gene unclear. The CDR3 has 12 residues. Trimming cost V 10 bases and J 3 bases, with 10 bases left between them. Germline CDR1 is SNHLY and CDR2 is FYNNEI. The CDR3 spells CAIRRSYNEQFF. Here the CDR3 DNA reads TGTGCCATCAGAAGGAGCTACAATGAGCAGTTCTTC.

The chain recombines TRBV7-2 with TRBJ2-1; D remains unclear. Per germline, CDR1 SGHTA and CDR2 FQGNSA. The germline V and J ends were trimmed by 3 bases and 5 bases, with 8 bases remaining between them. The CDR3 is 13 residues long. The DNA of the CDR3 is TGTGCCAGCAGCTTCGACAATCACAATGAGCAGTTCTTC. Translation gives CASSFDNHNEQFF.

The V and J genes are TRBV9 and TRBJ1-4; D perhaps matches TRBD1 (5 bases). Germline CDR1 is SGDLS and CDR2 is YYNGEE. The CDR3 spans 14 residues. The ends were cut back, 3 bases at V and 8 bases at J, with 14 bases in the middle. The CDR3, as DNA: TGTGCCAGCAGCGCTGGGGGGGATTGGGAAAAACTGTTTTTT. Protein product: CASSAGGDWEKLFF.

This clone was seen a few times. The sample has other DNA sequences that encode this CDR3 too. The chain is built from TRBV18 and TRBJ1-1; D gene uncertain. The V gene lost 1 base and the J gene lost 3 bases, with 6 bases spanning the gap. The V gene's germline CDR1 is KGHSH and CDR2 LQKENI. The CDR3 is made up of 13 amino acids. The CDR3 spells CASSPREDTEAFF. The DNA for the CDR3 is TGTGCCAGCTCACCACGGGAGGACACTGAAGCTTTCTTT.

J is TRBJ2-1 and V is TRBV7-9; TRBD1 might be the D (6 bases). The CDR3 sequence is 11 residues long. CDR1 and CDR2 from the germline V gene are SEHNR and FQNEAQ (reference sequence). Trimming removed 4 bases from V and 12 bases from J, with 10 bases in between. This CDR3 is CASSSGTPQFF. CDR3 sequence (DNA): TGTGCCAGCAGCTCGGGGACACCGCAGTTCTTC. Based on the CDR3 plus reference TRBV7-9 and TRBJ2-1, the full variable domain is DTGVSQNPRHKITKRGQNVTFRCDPISEHNRLYWYRQTLGQGPEFLTYFQNEAQLEKSRLLSDRFSAERPKGSFSTLEIQRTEQGDSAMYLCASSSGTPQFFGPGTRLTVL.

The CDR3 sequence: CASGRRGLSYNEQFF. DNA of the CDR3: TGTGCCAGCGGTCGACGGGGACTCTCCTACAATGAGCAGTTCTTC. The chain carries TRBV11-2 and TRBJ2-1; D might be TRBD2 (6 bases). Trimming took off 8 bases at V and 0 bases at J, with 14 bases between the two ends. Germline values: CDR1 SGHAT, CDR2 FQNNGV. CDR3 length equals 15 residues.

The V gene is TRBV5-4, the J gene TRBJ2-1; 7 positions match TRBD2. Germline-derived CDR1 and CDR2 are SGHNT and YYREEE (reference sequence). The length of the CDR3 is 16 residues. V dropped 1 base and J dropped 7; count of bases not matched to a gene: 11. The CDR3 DNA is TGTGCCAGCAGCTTGTTGGGTGAGGGGCGGGAGAATGAGCAGTTCTTC. Protein: CASSLLGEGRENEQFF.

In the case of this clone: Different DNA sequences within this sample yield the same CDR3. This rearrangement joins TRBV15 to TRBJ2-2; D remains ambiguous. Germline V gene data show CDR1 as LNHNV and CDR2 as YYDKDF (reference sequence). This CDR3 has 14 amino acids. The germline V and J ends were trimmed by 0 bases and 1 base, with 3 bases remaining between them. The CDR3 coding sequence is TGTGCCACCAGCAGAGACCGGAACACCGGGGAGCTGTTTTTT. Amino acids: CATSRDRNTGELFF.

This CDR3 reads CASAGVMNTEAFF. The CDR3 DNA follows: TGTGCCAGCGCGGGGGTCATGAACACTGAAGCTTTCTTT. The gene calls are TRBV2 and TRBJ1-1, with D possibly being TRBD1 (5 bases). The CDR3 runs 13 residues. Germline CDR1 and CDR2: SNHLY and FYNNEI. Trimming removed 8 bases from V and 0 bases from J, with 10 bases in between.

This clone was observed a single time. The chain joins TRBV14 to TRBJ1-6; D remains ambiguous. V was shortened by 4 bases and J by 9 bases, with 13 bases between the two germline ends. The germline V gene encodes CDR1 SGHDN and CDR2 FVKESK. This CDR3 spans 14 amino acids. The CDR3 protein is CASSPRVPLSPLHF. CDR3 bases: TGTGCCAGCAGCCCCCGGGTCCCTCTTTCACCCCTCCACTTT.

DNA of the CDR3: TGTGCCAGCAGCCCCGGGTACGGAAACACCGGGGAGCTGTTTTTT. The encoded protein is CASSPGYGNTGELFF. The chain carries TRBV7-3 and TRBJ2-2; D remains unclear. Germline CDR1 SGHTA, CDR2 FQGTGA. With 5 bases removed from V and 2 bases from J, the gap between germline ends came to 12 bases. The CDR3 has 15 amino acids.

V and J are TRBV30 and TRBJ1-2; 7 bases align to TRBD1. Germline values: CDR1 GTSNPN, CDR2 SVGIG (reference sequence). J gave up 0 bases and V 0 bases, and 7 bases lay outside the gene matches. CDR3 length equals 16 residues. Written as DNA, the CDR3 is TGTGCCTGGAGTGTACCCGGGACAGCCGCTAACTATGGCTACACCTTC. Residues: CAWSVPGTAANYGYTF.

Concerning this clone itself: Other DNA sequences in this sample translate to the same CDR3. The chain has TRBV27 and TRBJ2-1; 10 bases are a match to TRBD1. The V gene end was trimmed by 6 bases and the J gene end by 3 bases; junction bases not matched to a gene: 2. Germline loops: CDR1 MNHEY, CDR2 SMNVEV (reference sequence). The CDR3 covers 14 residues. The CDR3 reads CASSRDRGYNEQFF. In DNA, the CDR3 is TGTGCCAGCAGCAGGGACAGGGGCTACAATGAGCAGTTCTTC.

The genes are TRBV2 and TRBJ2-1; no clear D. CDR3 length equals 17 residues. Per germline, CDR1 SNHLY and CDR2 FYNNEI. V gave up 6 bases and J gave up 0 bases, with 18 bases separating them. The DNA of the CDR3 is TGTGCCAGCAGCCGGTCGGGCTCTGGGCGCTCCTACAATGAGCAGTTCTTC. Protein sequence: CASSRSGSGRSYNEQFF.

Concerning this clone: At the DNA level, this CDR3 is encoded by other sequences in the same sample as well. The chain uses TRBV20-1 and TRBJ1-1, with D unresolved. V lost 4 bases, J lost 1 base, and 1 base lay in between. Germline assignment: CDR1 DFQATT and CDR2 SNEGSKA (reference sequence). CDR3 length: 10 residues. DNA of the CDR3: TGCAGTGCTACGAACACTGAAGCTTTCTTT. Translated: CSATNTEAFF.

This clone occurred once. This chain links TRBV28 with TRBJ1-5, with 9 positions matching TRBD1. V was pared by 8 bases and J by 2 bases, with 10 bases of the junction left unmatched. This CDR3 has 16 residues. Germline CDR1 is MDHEN and CDR2 is SYDVKM. For the CDR3, the DNA is TGTGCCAGCGTGTTACAGGGGGCTTACGGCAATCAGCCCCAGCATTTT. Protein product: CASVLQGAYGNQPQHF.

This clone was detected once. The chain is built from TRBV7-3 and TRBJ2-4, with a tentative D call TRBD2 (6 bases). Germline assignment: CDR1 SGHTA and CDR2 FQGTGA. V lost 6 bases, J lost 9 bases, and 18 bases lay in between. The CDR3 is made up of 14 amino acids. The CDR3 coding sequence is TGTGCCAGCAGTCCCGCCGGGGGTTCGTTCATTCAGTACTTC. Protein: CASSPAGGSFIQYF.